This record looks at one T cell receptor (beta chain) sequence and its context. This sample was taken from a study of blood T cell repertoires in COVID-19. Across the whole study: The origin of the acute and convalescent COVID-19 samples was the United States, Italy and Spain. T cells, B-cell-depleted T cells, or PBMCs supplied cDNA or gDNA.

In the authors' methods: Quantification of nucleated cells was approximated via reference gene primer amplification. TCRdb keeps only in-frame clones here, not all; method: immunoSEQ multiplex PCR. The DNA gave D and trimming, while V, J and clone size come from that table. The repertoire consists of about 160,000 clones, with approximately 82% occurring once and the leading ten covering about a fifth. The CDR3 has 14 residues. The V gene's germline CDR1 is LNHDA and CDR2 SQIVND (reference sequence). V lost 1 base to trimming and J lost 1 base, with 7 bases between them. Specimen: peripheral blood. The TCR sequence derives from a woman older than 75 with acute or convalescent COVID-19. The chain has TRBV19 and TRBJ1-2; no definite D call. CDR3 sequence reads: CASSIGALNYGYTF. CDR3 in DNA: TGTGCCAGTAGTATAGGCGCACTTAACTATGGCTACACCTTC.